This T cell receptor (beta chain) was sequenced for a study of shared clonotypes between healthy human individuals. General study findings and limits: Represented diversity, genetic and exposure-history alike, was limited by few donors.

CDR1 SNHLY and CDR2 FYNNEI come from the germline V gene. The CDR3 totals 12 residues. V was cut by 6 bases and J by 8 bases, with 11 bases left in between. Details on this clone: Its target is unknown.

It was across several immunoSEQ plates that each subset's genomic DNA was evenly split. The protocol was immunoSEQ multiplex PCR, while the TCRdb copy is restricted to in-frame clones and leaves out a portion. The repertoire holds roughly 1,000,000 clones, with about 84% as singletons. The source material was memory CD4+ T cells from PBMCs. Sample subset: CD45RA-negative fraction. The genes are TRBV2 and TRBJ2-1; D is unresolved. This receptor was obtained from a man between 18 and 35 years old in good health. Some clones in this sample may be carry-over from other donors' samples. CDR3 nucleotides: TGTGCCAGCAGGGGAAGCCGGGATGAGCAGTTCTTC. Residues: CASRGSRDEQFF.